The present T cell receptor (beta chain) was sequenced within a study of T cell repertoires in cytomegalovirus infection. V shed 3 bases and J shed 5 bases, with 13 bases lying between them. The germline gives CDR1 MDHEN, CDR2 SYDVKM. The CDR3 has 14 residues. Concerning this clonotype itself: Its cognate antigen is unknown. A much larger clone lies one base from this, so it may be a read error.

TCRdb called the reads again in MiXCR, with one record for every CDR3 protein. The data contain some 110,000 distinct CDR3 sequences, about 9.4% of them seen just once; the ten biggest clones take up over 25%. The sample was PBMCs, sequenced either directly or after in vitro stimulation (not recorded which). The chain recombines TRBV28 with TRBJ1-1; TRBD1 is a possible D gene (5 bases). The clonotype was recovered from a human donor in good health (CMV status not recorded). Some clones in this sample may be carry-over from other donors' samples. CDR3 amino acids: CASSFGGGKTEAFF. The DNA of the CDR3 is TGTGCCAGCAGTTTCGGGGGAGGGAAAACTGAAGCTTTCTTT.